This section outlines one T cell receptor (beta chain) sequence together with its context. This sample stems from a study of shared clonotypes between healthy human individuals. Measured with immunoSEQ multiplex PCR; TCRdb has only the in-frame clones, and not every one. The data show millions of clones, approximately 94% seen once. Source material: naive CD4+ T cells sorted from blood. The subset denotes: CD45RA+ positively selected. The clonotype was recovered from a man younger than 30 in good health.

CDR3 region: CASGLVTGGRETQYF. The CDR3 coding sequence is TGTGCTAGTGGTTTGGTTACAGGGGGTAGGGAGACCCAGTACTTC. The V and J genes are TRBV12-5 and TRBJ2-5, with 8 bases fitting TRBD1. Germline V CDR1 and CDR2: LGHNT, FRNRAP. V shed 0 bases and J 5 bases; nucleotides not matched to a gene: 5. CDR3 length: 15 residues.